This TCR beta chain was sequenced for a study of cytomegalovirus exposure and HLA in healthy donors. Whole-study results and caveats: Testing in vitro showed a few CMV-associated chains specific for CMV antigens.

Comment on this clone: Its target is not known.

Researchers ran the PCR with 60 Vbeta and 13 Jbeta primers. Clones were sequenced by immunoSEQ multiplex PCR, and TCRdb holds only the in-frame ones, with some missing. The sample contains 150,000 to 200,000 clones, 65% to 90% of which appear only once. The junction had 4 bases not matched to a gene; V was cut back by 7 bases and J by 6 bases. The CDR3 loop spans 13 amino acids. Germline CDR1 SGDLS, CDR2 YYNGEE. This chain links TRBV9 with TRBJ2-1; 10 nucleotides align to TRBD2. The sample consisted of PBMCs. The source of this sequence is a woman aged 50 to 60 in good health and CMV-seronegative. CDR3 coding DNA: TGTGCCAGCTCCGCTAGCGGGAGCAATGAGCAGTTCTTC. Translation gives CASSASGSNEQFF.